This T cell receptor (beta chain) originates from a study of T cell responses to AZD1222 COVID-19 vaccine (dated by TCRdb to about 2021). About the investigation overall: A total of about 240 trial participants underwent TCR sequencing, of whom some 210 received two doses of AZD1222 and around 25 received two doses of the MenACWY control vaccine. Trial participants were enrolled by age into 18-55, 56-69 and 70-plus year subgroups, with around 150, 28 and 57 TCR-sequenced participants respectively. Results and caveats for the whole study, not just this receptor: Most participants were white British and females outnumbered males, and the authors suggested that clonal diversity may have been underestimated. Reportedly, close to half of the unique spike-specific TCRs recognized epitopes lying outside the regions that are mutated in the B.1.351 and B.1.1.7 variants. Vaccine-associated CD4 TCRs spanned the whole spike protein, with dominant responses in regions 160-218 and 743-854. Conclusions about previously exposed vaccinees are limited because only six or seven AZD1222 recipients were SARS-CoV-2 seropositive at baseline. The 56-69-year group was small, and its depth increase did not reach significance, likely because of low power. After two AZD1222 doses, both the breadth and the depth of spike-specific TCRs were significantly higher than at day 0 and than in MenACWY recipients. Because no samples from the day 14 peak response were available, repertoires could be characterized only after the peak T cell response.

The CDR3 regions of human TCRbeta chains were subjected to immunosequencing. On the authors' methods: TCRs in the repertoires were compared against a reference library of SARS-CoV-2-specific TCRs that had been generated with the MIRA antigen-specificity platform. Breadth was defined as the fraction of unique TCRs that were SARS-CoV-2-associated. Depth was defined as the fraction of total T cells that were SARS-CoV-2-associated. Using the MIRA data, each spike-specific TCR was assigned both to the spike region to which the TCR was reactive and to a CD4 or CD8 class. Log10-transformed breadth and depth values were compared by one-way ANOVA with Sidak's multiple comparisons tests. TCRdb obtained this table from immuneACCESS and retained in-frame rearrangements with V and J assigned. These tables miss some clones; where compared with another copy, unresolved V genes account for less than half of the shortfall, and the remainder is unexplained. The DNA gave D and trimming, while V, J and clone size come from that table. The sample records over 85,000 clones, almost 90% of which are singletons. In total, the top ten clones hold roughly 15% of the sample.

Between the V and J ends, shortened by 0 bases and 10 bases respectively, the junction contains 19 bases. The CDR3 starts with the cysteine, ends with the phenylalanine, and has 16 residues. Kept here is only the CDR3 DNA, which spans 48 bases and is read in frame from base 1. CDR1 and CDR2 (LGHNT, FRNRAP) derive from the germline V gene. As regards this clone: Its antigen is not yet known. One base away there is no much larger clone; base qualities are not given.

The sample's time point, from its label and the paper: about 28 days (+/-7) after the second vaccine dose. AZD1222 recipients with second doses at about 4 weeks or about 12 weeks were pooled, because spike-specific TCR depth and breadth did not differ between schedules. The vaccinee samples were drawn from two UK trials, COV001 and COV002, one of which was a single-blind randomized controlled phase 2/3 trial testing AZD1222 (ChAdOx1 nCoV-19) in healthy adults. For TCRbeta chain sequencing, PBMC samples from trial participants were taken at day 0 and at day 28 after the second dose. This receptor chain uses TRBV12-5 and TRBJ2-1; TRBD2 could be the D gene, as 6 bases match. The sequence derives from an adult who received the AZD1222 COVID-19 vaccine. Sequencing used peripheral blood, obtained 28 days after the second AZD1222 dose. The nucleotide sequence is given as TGTGCTAGTGGTTTGGTAACGGGGCGAGCGAGCGGGGAGCAGTTCTTC. Its protein reads: CASGLVTGRASGEQFF.